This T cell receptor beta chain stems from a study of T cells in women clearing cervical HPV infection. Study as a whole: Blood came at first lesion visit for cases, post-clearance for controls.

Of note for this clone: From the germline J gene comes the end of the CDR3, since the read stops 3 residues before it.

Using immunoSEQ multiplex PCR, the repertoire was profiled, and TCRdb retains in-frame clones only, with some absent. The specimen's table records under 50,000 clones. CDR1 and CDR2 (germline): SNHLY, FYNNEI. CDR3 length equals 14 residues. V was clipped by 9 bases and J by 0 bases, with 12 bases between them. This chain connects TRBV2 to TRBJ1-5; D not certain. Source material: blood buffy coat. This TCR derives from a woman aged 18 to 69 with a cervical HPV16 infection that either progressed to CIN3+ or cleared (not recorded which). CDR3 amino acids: CARLTPYSNQPQHF. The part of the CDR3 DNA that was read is TGTGCCAGGCTGACACCTTATAGCAATCAGCCC.